This TCR beta chain is from a study of T cell responses to AZD1222 COVID-19 vaccine. Study details: The study pooled second doses at about 4 or about 12 weeks.

Sequencing used immunoSEQ multiplex PCR; TCRdb keeps in-frame clones, though not all of them. The sample consists of about 150,000 clones, roughly 87% of them appearing once. There are a few counts of this clone. What it binds is not known. Overall study results and limits: Donors were mostly white British, more females; clonal diversity possibly underestimated. Regions 160-218 and 743-854 dominated among vaccine-associated CD4 TCRs spanning spike.

The germline V gene has CDR1 MDHEN and CDR2 SYDVKM. V lost 4 bases and J lost 3, with 15 bases in between. The CDR3 is made up of 16 amino acids. The gene calls are TRBV28 and TRBJ2-2; the D gene is possibly TRBD1 (6 bases). This receptor was identified in an adult in good health. The source material was peripheral blood, sampled on day 0 of AZD1222 vaccination. The CDR3 protein is CASSYGATGDTGELFF. CDR3 bases: TGTGCCAGCAGTTACGGGGCGACAGGAGACACCGGGGAGCTGTTTTTT.